This T cell receptor (beta chain) originates from a study of blood T cell repertoires in COVID-19. Overall study: Sources were T cells, B-cell-depleted T cells, or PBMCs; the material itself was cDNA or gDNA.

Germline V gives CDR1 LNHDA, CDR2 SQIVND (reference sequence). The ends lost 7 bases at V and 6 bases at J; junction bases unmatched: 7. The CDR3 has 14 amino acids. Assay: immunoSEQ multiplex PCR; the TCRdb copy retains only in-frame clones and omits some. Among about 480,000 clones listed, roughly 90% were seen once. In terms of age and location, participants ranged from roughly 18 to 95 years and lived in roughly 22 US areas. Cohorts were determined from participant-reported clinical history. The study counted Cohort 3 donors as recovered given two negative PCRs, clearance, or symptom resolution. The sequencing sample was made of PBMCs or T cells enriched from blood (not recorded which). The sequence came from a middle-aged woman who had recovered from COVID-19. The V and J genes are TRBV19 and TRBJ2-2; TRBD2 aligns across 8 bases. The DNA of the CDR3 is TGTGCCAGTAAAGCGGGAGTGCTCTCCGGGGAGCTGTTTTTT. Protein sequence: CASKAGVLSGELFF.